A single sample is the source of the 10 T cell receptor beta chains below, sequenced in a study of cytomegalovirus exposure and HLA in healthy donors. Using immunoSEQ multiplex PCR, the repertoire was profiled, and TCRdb retains in-frame clones only, with some absent. The table shows roughly 50,000 clones, with roughly 90% occurring only once. Material for sequencing was PBMCs. The receptor set was obtained from a man aged 18 to 30 in good health and CMV-seronegative.

The chain joins TRBV7-3 to TRBJ1-1, with D maybe TRBD1 (6 bases). V lost 8 bases and J 5 bases, leaving 15 bases between the germline ends. The CDR3 has 13 amino acids. Germline V lookup: CDR1 SGHTA, CDR2 FQGTGA. The CDR3 spells CASQGHGLTEAFF. The CDR3 region has the DNA TGTGCCAGCCAGGGACACGGGTTGACTGAAGCTTTCTTT.

V and J are TRBV7-2 and TRBJ2-2, with 9 bases that match TRBD2. The germline CDR1 and CDR2 sequences are SGHTA and FQGNSA. This CDR3 contains 16 residues. J was trimmed by 4 bases and V by 6 bases; bases with no gene match: 9. The CDR3, as DNA: TGTGCCAGCAGTCAAGCGGGGCGGGGGGGCACCGGGGAGCTGTTTTTT. Its translation: CASSQAGRGGTGELFF.

The rearrangement uses TRBV2 and TRBJ2-7; D not certain. CDR3 length: 13 residues. Germline loops: CDR1 SNHLY, CDR2 FYNNEI. Trimming took 6 bases from V and 2 from J, leaving 11 bases between them. Here the CDR3 DNA reads TGTGCCAGCAGCGTGCAGGTTACCTACGAGCAGTACTTC. Protein product: CASSVQVTYEQYF.

This rearrangement joins TRBV30 to TRBJ2-7, with 8 positions matching TRBD1. Germline V lookup: CDR1 GTSNPN, CDR2 SVGIG (reference sequence). J was trimmed by 7 bases and V by 3 bases; bases with no gene match: 8. This CDR3 is built from 13 residues. The CDR3 coding sequence is TGTGCCTGGAGCGCAGGACAGGGTGTAGAGCAGTACTTC. It translates to CAWSAGQGVEQYF.

V usage is TRBV5-1 and J usage is TRBJ2-3; a weak D match, TRBD2 (5 bases). The CDR3 extends over 13 amino acids. CDR1 is SGHRS and CDR2 is YFSETQ in the germline V gene. V dropped 4 bases and J dropped 6 bases, with 12 bases sitting between them. CDR3 sequence: CASSLGPGDTQYF. The CDR3 DNA follows: TGCGCCAGCAGCCTCGGCCCGGGGGATACGCAGTATTTT.

The CDR3 spells CASSQGLAMYEQFF. The CDR3 nucleotides read TGTGCCAGCAGCCAAGGACTAGCGATGTATGAGCAGTTCTTC. The chain has TRBV7-8 and TRBJ2-1; 9 bases fit TRBD2. The germline V gene encodes CDR1 SGHVS and CDR2 FQNEAQ. This CDR3 has 14 amino acids. J lost 8 bases, V lost 5 bases, and 7 bases had no gene match.

The gene calls are TRBV11-3 and TRBJ2-7, with TRBD2 identical over 9 bases. Germline CDR1 reads SGHNT; CDR2 reads YENEEA. The CDR3 is 15 amino acids. The V gene end was trimmed by 5 bases and the J gene end by 3 bases; junction bases not matched to a gene: 8. The CDR3 loop reads CASSKTSGGNYEQYF. DNA for the CDR3: TGTGCCAGCAGCAAGACTAGCGGAGGAAACTACGAGCAGTACTTC.

This chain connects TRBV15 to TRBJ2-3, with D perhaps matching TRBD2 (7 bases). Trimming left V 3 bases short and J 1 base short, with 14 bases between. This CDR3 is built from 16 residues. Germline V gene lookup returns CDR1 LNHNV and CDR2 YYDKDF (reference sequence). CDR3 in DNA: TGTGCCACCAGCAGGAGGGGGGGCGCCGGCACAGATACGCAGTATTTT. This sequence encodes CATSRRGGAGTDTQYF. The full variable domain, rest sourced from reference TRBV15 and TRBJ2-3, is DAMVIQNPRYQVTQFGKPVTLSCSQTLNHNVMYWYQQKSSQAPKLLFHYYDKDFNNEADTPDNFQSRRPNTSFCFLDIRSPGLGDTAMYLCATSRRGGAGTDTQYFGPGTRLTVL.

The V call is TRBV13, the J call TRBJ2-6; 15 positions agree with TRBD2. Germline CDR1 is PRHDT and CDR2 is FYEKMQ (reference sequence). Trimming took 4 bases from V and 3 from J; bases not matched to a gene: 16. The CDR3 runs 22 residues. The CDR3 region has the DNA TGTGCCAGCAGCTCCGGACGGGTCCGGACTAGCGGGAGGGCTGATGGGGCCAACGTCCTGACTTTC. Amino acid sequence: CASSSGRVRTSGRADGANVLTF. Combining the CDR3 with reference TRBV13 and TRBJ2-6 gives the whole variable domain AAGVIQSPRHLIKEKRETATLKCYPIPRHDTVYWYQQGPGQDPQFLISFYEKMQSDKGSIPDRFSAQQFSDYHSELNMSSLELGDSALYFCASSSGRVRTSGRADGANVLTFGAGSRLTVL.

The chain recombines TRBV2 with TRBJ1-5; 10 bases align to TRBD1. Germline V gene lookup returns CDR1 SNHLY and CDR2 FYNNEI. This CDR3 has 17 residues. After removal of 0 bases from V and 4 bases from J, the junction contained 6 bases not matched to a gene. In DNA form, the CDR3 reads TGTGCCAGCAGTGAAGCGGGACAGGGGAACGGGAATCAGCCCCAGCATTTT. Amino acids: CASSEAGQGNGNQPQHF.